The entry that follows covers one T cell receptor (beta chain) sequence. Its specificity is unknown. Every isolated RNA sample was fully reverse transcribed, so sequencing captured expressed TCRB transcripts. Clones were read by immunoSEQ multiplex PCR, and TCRdb kept only the in-frame ones, dropping some. This table holds 970,000 or so clones, about 17% found once. This sample is part of a study of beta chain features in type 1 diabetes. The germline CDR1 and CDR2 sequences are KGHSH and LQKENI. The CDR3 totals 12 residues. V was clipped by 6 bases and J by 10 bases; unmatched bases: 9. General study findings and limits: The naive, central memory and Treg TCRB repertoires of patients appeared to be more similar to one another than those of healthy donors. Whether HLA type affects TCRB rearrangement stayed undetermined in the present work.

The chain couples TRBV18 to TRBJ2-7, with 7 bases that match TRBD1. This clonotype was obtained from a young woman in good health. Sequencing was done on a sample of naive CD4+ T cells from blood. The CDR3 spells CASSWNDRVQYF. In nucleotides, the CDR3 is TGTGCCAGCTCTTGGAACGACAGGGTCCAGTACTTC.